These 5 T cell receptor beta chains were sequenced from one sample in a study of blood T cells in healthy people across ages. A second PCR of roughly 7 to 11 cycles used a sample-barcoded 5' primer and a J-beta primer mix. TCRdb called the 5' RACE reads again in MiXCR, with one record for every CDR3 protein. The sample shows 750,000 to 850,000 distinct CDR3 sequences, roughly 25% of them seen only once. This same sample was also part of a study on T cells of mothers and their children.

The specimen was blood. These receptors were collected from a boy younger than 18 in good health.

This clonotype came up a few times. The genes are TRBV29-1 and TRBJ2-5, with no clear D. The V gene lost 3 bases and the J gene lost 4 bases, with 12 bases spanning the gap. CDR3 size: 13 residues. Germline V lookup: CDR1 SQVTM, CDR2 ANQGSEA. The DNA for the CDR3 is TGCAGCGTTGATTTACAAGGTCTAGAGACCCAGTACTTC. Translating it yields CSVDLQGLETQYF.

The chain combines TRBV7-3 with TRBJ2-1, with D possibly called TRBD1 or TRBD2 (5 bases each). CDR3 length equals 15 residues. The germline V and J ends were trimmed by 2 bases and 6 bases, with 14 bases remaining between them. The V gene's germline CDR1 is SGHTA and CDR2 FQGTGA. Here the CDR3 DNA reads TGTGCCAGCAGCTTAGGGCAGGGACCTCTCAATGAGCAGTTCTTC. Its translation: CASSLGQGPLNEQFF.

Worth noting for this clonotype: Since the CDR3 does not end with the conserved phenylalanine or tryptophan, this likely comes from a read error. This chain connects TRBV7-2 to TRBJ2-1; no definite D call. The CDR3 length is 15 residues. V dropped 8 bases and J dropped 1 base, with 15 bases sitting between them. Germline-derived CDR1 and CDR2 are SGHTA and FQGNSA. Here the CDR3 reads CASAQVVASYNEQFS. Here the CDR3 DNA reads TGTGCCAGCGCCCAGGTGGTAGCTTCCTACAATGAGCAGTTCTCC.

This clonotype was detected only a few times. The rearrangement uses TRBV2 and TRBJ2-3, with 14 bases that match TRBD2. Germline CDR1 SNHLY, CDR2 FYNNEI. This CDR3 contains 18 residues. V shed 6 bases, J shed 0 bases, and the junction held 8 bases outside the gene matches. This CDR3 reads CASSATSGGATSTDTQYF. CDR3 DNA: TGTGCCAGCAGCGCGACTAGCGGGGGGGCCACGAGCACAGATACGCAGTATTTT.

The gene calls are TRBV20-1 and TRBJ2-3; D unresolved. The ends were cut back, 4 bases at V and 3 bases at J, with 11 bases in the middle. The CDR3 is 13 residues long. CDR1 is DFQATT, CDR2 SNEGSKA, per germline (reference sequence). The CDR3 protein is CSAIIRLTDTQYF. For the CDR3, the DNA is TGCAGTGCTATCATAAGGCTTACAGATACGCAGTATTTT.